The T cell receptor beta chain under discussion was sequenced for a study of a mutant IDH1 vaccine in newly diagnosed glioma. V was cut by 5 bases and J by 5 bases, with 7 bases left in between. The CDR3 is 12 amino acids. Germline assignment: CDR1 LNHDA and CDR2 SQIVND (reference sequence). Sequenced by immunoSEQ multiplex PCR; TCRdb stores in-frame clones only, minus some. The top ten clones hold 5% to 6% of a sample with 20,000 to 25,000 clones, about 85% of them seen once. Time point in this sample: baseline, week 1 (first vaccination visit). Noted treatment: pre-vaccination baseline after standard-of-care therapy. The count of this clone is one.

This chain uses TRBV19 with TRBJ1-5; D gene unclear. The receptor's source is a man aged 35 to 55 with glioma. Sequencing used PBMCs, obtained from a glioma patient treated with radiotherapy, temozolomide or both. DNA of the CDR3: TGTGCCAGTAGTGGGAGAGATCAGCCCCAGCATTTT. It yields the protein CASSGRDQPQHF.